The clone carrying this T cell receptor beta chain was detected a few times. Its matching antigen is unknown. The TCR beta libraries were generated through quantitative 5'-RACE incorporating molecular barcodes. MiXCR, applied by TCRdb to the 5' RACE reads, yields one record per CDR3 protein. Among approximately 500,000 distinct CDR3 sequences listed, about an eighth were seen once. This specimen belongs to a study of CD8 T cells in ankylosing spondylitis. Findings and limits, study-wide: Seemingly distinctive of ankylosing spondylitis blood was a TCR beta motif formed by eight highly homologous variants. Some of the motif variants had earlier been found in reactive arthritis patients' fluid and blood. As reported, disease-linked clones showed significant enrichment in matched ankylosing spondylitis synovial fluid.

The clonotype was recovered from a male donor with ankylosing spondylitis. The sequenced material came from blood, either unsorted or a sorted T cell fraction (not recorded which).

DNA of the CDR3: TGTGCCACCGCGGGGACTAGTCTCCCAGATGAGCAGTTCTTC. This sequence encodes CATAGTSLPDEQFF. The gene calls are TRBV12-3 or TRBV12-4 and TRBJ2-1; 8 positions match TRBD2. The CDR3 has 14 amino acids. The V and J ends lost 10 bases and 8 bases, in that order; junction bases with no gene match: 13.